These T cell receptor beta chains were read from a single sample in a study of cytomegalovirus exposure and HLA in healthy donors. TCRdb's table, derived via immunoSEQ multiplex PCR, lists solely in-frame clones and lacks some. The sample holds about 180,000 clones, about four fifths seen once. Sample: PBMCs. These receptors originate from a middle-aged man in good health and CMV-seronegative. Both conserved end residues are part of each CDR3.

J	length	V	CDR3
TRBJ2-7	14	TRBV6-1	CASSSLRRSYEQYF
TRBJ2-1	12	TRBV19	CASRKAEDEQFF
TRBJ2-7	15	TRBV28	CASSRPGTGLGEQYF
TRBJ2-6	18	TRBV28	CASSSPGGRPPGANVLTF
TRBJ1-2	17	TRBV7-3	CASSLVAGATRNYGYTF
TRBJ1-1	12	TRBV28	CAIRQGNTEAFF
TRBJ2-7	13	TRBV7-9	CASSPVGVAGDRF
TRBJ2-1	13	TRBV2	CASSDRRNNEQFF
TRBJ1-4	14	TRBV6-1	CASSTGTENEKLFF
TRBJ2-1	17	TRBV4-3	CASSQFGLAGAYNEQFF
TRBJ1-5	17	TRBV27	CASSRERMTGRGEPQHF
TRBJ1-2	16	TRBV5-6	CASSLGTNRGRGGYTF
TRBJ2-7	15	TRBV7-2	CASSSAGVSSYEQYF
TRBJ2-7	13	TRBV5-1	CASSSGGGYEQYF
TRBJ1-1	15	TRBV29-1	CSVESSRTGIPEAFF
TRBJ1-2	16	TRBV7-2	CASSLVAGGFNYGYTF
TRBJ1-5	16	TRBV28	CASSLGSGQGNQPQHF